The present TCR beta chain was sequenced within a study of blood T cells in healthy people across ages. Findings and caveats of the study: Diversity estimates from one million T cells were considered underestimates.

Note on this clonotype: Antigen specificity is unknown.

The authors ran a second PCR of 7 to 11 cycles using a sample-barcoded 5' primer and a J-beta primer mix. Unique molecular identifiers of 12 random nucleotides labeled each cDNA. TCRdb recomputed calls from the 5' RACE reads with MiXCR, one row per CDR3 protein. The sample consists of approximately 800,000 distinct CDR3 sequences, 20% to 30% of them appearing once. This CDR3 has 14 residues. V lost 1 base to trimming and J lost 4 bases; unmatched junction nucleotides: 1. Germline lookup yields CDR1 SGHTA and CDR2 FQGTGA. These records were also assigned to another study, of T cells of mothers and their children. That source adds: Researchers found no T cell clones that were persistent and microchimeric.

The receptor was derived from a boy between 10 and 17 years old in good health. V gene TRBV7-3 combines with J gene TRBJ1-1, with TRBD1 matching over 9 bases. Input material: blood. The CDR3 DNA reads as TGTGCCAGCAGCTTAAAGGGACAGGGCACTGAAGCTTTCTTT. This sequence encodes CASSLKGQGTEAFF.